This is a list of T cell receptor beta chains from one sample in a study of CD8 T cells in ankylosing spondylitis. MiXCR was run by TCRdb on the 5' RACE reads, yielding one entry per CDR3 protein. Counted here are approximately 540,000 distinct CDR3 sequences, roughly 12% occurring once; the ten biggest clones make up under 7.5%. The sample taken for sequencing was blood, either unsorted or a sorted T cell fraction (not recorded which). These receptor sequences come from a male donor with ankylosing spondylitis. Each CDR3 is given with its conserved first and last residue. Fields, in order: clone size, D gene, V gene, J gene, CDR3 DNA, CDR3 protein. A D gene is named only where the DNA matches it firmly. Not every row has a clone size; where given, it reads once, few, many or a size class.

>.|.|TRBV4-1|TRBJ1-3
TGCGCCAGCAGCCAAGTCCACCCCAACTCTGGAAACACCATATATTTT
CASSQVHPNSGNTIYF
>.|.|TRBV20-1|TRBJ2-2
TGCAGTGCTAGGGGGTACGGGACTGCGAACACCGGGGAGCTGTTTTTT
CSARGYGTANTGELFF
>medium-sized|TRBD1|TRBV12-3/TRBV12-4|TRBJ2-5
TGTGCCAGCAGTTCGGGACAGAAAGAGACCCAGTACTTC
CASSSGQKETQYF
>.|.|TRBV3-1|TRBJ1-1
TGTGCCAGCAGCCAAAACAGCCTCCTTGAAGCTTTCTTT
CASSQNSLLEAFF
>.|TRBD2|TRBV12-3/TRBV12-4|TRBJ2-2
TGTGCCAGCAGGAGGACTAGTATCGGGGAGCTGTTTTTT
CASRRTSIGELFF
>few|.|TRBV12-3/TRBV12-4|TRBJ2-1
TGTGCCAGCGGAAGGGGGAGCTCCTACAATGAGCAGTTCTTC
CASGRGSSYNEQFF
>.|.|TRBV15|TRBJ1-6
TGTGCCACCAGCAGTCGGGTTACAGGGAGCTCCTATAATTCACCCCTCCACTTT
CATSSRVTGSSYNSPLHF
>few|.|TRBV20-1|TRBJ2-5
TGCAGTGCTAGGCGACTAGGTGGAGAGACCCAGTACTTC
CSARRLGGETQYF
>.|.|TRBV24-1|TRBJ2-2
TGTGCCACCAGTGATCCGGGACTTGGCACCGGGGAGCTGTTTTTT
CATSDPGLGTGELFF
>.|.|TRBV20-1|TRBJ1-5
TGCAGTGCTGCGACAGGCTATAGCAATCAGCCCCAGCATTTT
CSAATGYSNQPQHF
>few|.|TRBV6-5|TRBJ2-5
TGTGCCAGCAGTTCATCTTTGGCAGCCCAGTACCAAGAGACCCAGTACTTC
CASSSSLAAQYQETQYF
>.|TRBD2|TRBV20-1|TRBJ2-5
TGCAGTGCTAAGCCGGGAGGGCTCCAAGAGACCCAGTACTTC
CSAKPGGLQETQYF
>few|.|TRBV19|TRBJ2-2
TGTGCCATTAGATCAGGAGCCGGAGACACCGGGGAGCTGTTTTTT
CAIRSGAGDTGELFF
>.|.|TRBV6-1|TRBJ2-1
TGTGCCAGCAGTGAATCTCGGGTTTTCAATGAGCAGTTCTTC
CASSESRVFNEQFF